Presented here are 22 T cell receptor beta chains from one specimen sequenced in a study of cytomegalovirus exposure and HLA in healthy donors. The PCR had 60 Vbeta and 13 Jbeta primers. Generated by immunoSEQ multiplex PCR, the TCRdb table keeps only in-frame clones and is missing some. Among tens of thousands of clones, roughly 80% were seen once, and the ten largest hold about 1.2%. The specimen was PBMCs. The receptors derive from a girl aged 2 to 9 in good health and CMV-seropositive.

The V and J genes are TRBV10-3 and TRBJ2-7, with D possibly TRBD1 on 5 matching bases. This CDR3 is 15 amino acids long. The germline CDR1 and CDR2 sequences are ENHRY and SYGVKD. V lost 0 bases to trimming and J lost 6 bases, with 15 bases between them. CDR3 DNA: TGTGCCATCAGTGAGTCGTGGCAGGGTCAAGGCGAGCAGTACTTC. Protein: CAISESWQGQGEQYF.

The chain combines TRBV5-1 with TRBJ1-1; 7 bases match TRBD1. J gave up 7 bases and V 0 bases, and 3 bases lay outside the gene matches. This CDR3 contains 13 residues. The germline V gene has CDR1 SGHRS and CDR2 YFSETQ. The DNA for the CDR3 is TGCGCCAGCAGCTTGGGCCAGGGGGTTGAAGCTTTCTTT. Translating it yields CASSLGQGVEAFF.

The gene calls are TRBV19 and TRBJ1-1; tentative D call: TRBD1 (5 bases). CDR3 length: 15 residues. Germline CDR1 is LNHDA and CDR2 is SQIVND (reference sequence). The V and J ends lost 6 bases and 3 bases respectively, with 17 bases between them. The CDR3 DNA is TGTGCCAGTAGGGAACAGGATGGTATGGACACTGAAGCTTTCTTT. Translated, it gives CASREQDGMDTEAFF.

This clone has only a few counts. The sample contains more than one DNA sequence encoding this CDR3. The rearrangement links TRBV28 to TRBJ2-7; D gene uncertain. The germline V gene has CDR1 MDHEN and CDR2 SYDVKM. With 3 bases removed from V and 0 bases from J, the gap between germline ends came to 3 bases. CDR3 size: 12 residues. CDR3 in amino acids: CASSFSSYEQYF. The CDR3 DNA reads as TGTGCCAGCAGTTTTAGCTCCTACGAGCAGTACTTC.

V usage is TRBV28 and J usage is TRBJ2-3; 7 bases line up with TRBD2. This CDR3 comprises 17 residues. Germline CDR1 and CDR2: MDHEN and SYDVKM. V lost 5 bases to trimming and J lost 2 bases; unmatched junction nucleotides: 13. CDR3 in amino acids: CASSPGWGRGATDTQYF. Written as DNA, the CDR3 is TGTGCCAGCAGTCCGGGCTGGGGGAGGGGAGCCACAGATACGCAGTATTTT. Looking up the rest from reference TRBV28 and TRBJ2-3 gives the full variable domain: DVKVTQSSRYLVKRTGEKVFLECVQDMDHENMFWYRQDPGLGLRLIYFSYDVKMKEKGDIPEGYSVSREKKERFSLILESASTNQTSMYLCASSPGWGRGATDTQYFGPGTRLTVL.

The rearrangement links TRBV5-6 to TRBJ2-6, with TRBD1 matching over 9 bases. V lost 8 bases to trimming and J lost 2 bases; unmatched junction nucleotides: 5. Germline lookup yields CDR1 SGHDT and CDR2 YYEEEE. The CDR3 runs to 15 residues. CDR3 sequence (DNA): TGTGCCAGTACCACAGGGGGCGCTGGGGCCAACGTCCTGACTTTC. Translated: CASTTGGAGANVLTF.

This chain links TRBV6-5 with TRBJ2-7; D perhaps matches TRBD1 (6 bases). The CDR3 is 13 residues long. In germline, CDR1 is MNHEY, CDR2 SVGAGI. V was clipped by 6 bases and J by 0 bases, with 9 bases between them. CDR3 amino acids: CASRTGSSYEQYF. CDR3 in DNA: TGTGCCAGCAGAACAGGGAGCTCCTACGAGCAGTACTTC.

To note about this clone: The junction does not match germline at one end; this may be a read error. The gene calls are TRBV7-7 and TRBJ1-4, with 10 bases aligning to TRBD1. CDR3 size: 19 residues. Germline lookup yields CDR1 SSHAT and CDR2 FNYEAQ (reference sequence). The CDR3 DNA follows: TGTGCTAGCAGCCCTGTCCCGGGACAGGGGCTTGCAACTAATGAAAAACTGTTTTTT. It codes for CASSPVPGQGLATNEKLFF.

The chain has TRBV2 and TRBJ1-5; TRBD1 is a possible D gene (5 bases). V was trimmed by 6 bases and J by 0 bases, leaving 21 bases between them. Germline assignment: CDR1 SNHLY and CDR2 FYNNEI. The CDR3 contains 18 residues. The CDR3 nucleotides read TGTGCCAGCAGGGCAGGGAGACGACGGGGGTATAGCAATCAGCCCCAGCATTTT. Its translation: CASRAGRRRGYSNQPQHF. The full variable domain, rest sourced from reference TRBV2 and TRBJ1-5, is EPEVTQTPSHQVTQMGQEVILRCVPISNHLYFYWYRQILGQKVEFLVSFYNNEISEKSEIFDDQFSVERPDGSNFTLKIRSTKLEDSAMYFCASRAGRRRGYSNQPQHFGDGTRLSIL.

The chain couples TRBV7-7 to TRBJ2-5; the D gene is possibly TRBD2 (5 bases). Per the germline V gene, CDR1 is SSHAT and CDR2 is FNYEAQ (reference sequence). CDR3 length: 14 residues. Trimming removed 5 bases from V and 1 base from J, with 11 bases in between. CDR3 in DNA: TGTGCCAGCAGCGGCCCGGGATCCCAAGAGACCCAGTACTTC. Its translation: CASSGPGSQETQYF.

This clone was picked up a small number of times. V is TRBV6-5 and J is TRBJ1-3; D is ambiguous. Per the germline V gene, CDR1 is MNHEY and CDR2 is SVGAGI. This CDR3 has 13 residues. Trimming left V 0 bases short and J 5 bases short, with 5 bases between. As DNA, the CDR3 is TGTGCCAGCAGTTACTCTGGCAGAAACACCATATATTTT. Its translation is CASSYSGRNTIYF.

DNA for the CDR3: TGTGCCAGCAGGGAGATGACAGGTAGTTCGGATACGCAGTATTTT. This gives the protein CASREMTGSSDTQYF. V and J are TRBV6-1 and TRBJ2-3, with D possibly TRBD1 on 6 matching bases. The CDR3 extends over 15 amino acids. CDR1 is MNHNS, CDR2 SASEGT, per germline. The germline V and J ends were trimmed by 6 bases and 6 bases, with 19 bases remaining between them.

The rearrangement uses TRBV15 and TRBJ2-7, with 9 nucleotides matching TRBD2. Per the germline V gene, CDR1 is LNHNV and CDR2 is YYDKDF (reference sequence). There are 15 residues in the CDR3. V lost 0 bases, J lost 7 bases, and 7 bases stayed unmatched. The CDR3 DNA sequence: TGTGCCACCAGCAGAGAGGGTAGCGGGAGCTGGGAGCAGTACTTC. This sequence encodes CATSREGSGSWEQYF.

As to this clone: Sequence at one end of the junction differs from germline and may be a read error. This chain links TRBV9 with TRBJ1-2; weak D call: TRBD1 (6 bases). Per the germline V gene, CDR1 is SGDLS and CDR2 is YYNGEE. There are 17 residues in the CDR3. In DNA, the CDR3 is TGTGCCAGCAGCGCGGAAGGGGGTTTTGCGGATAACCATGGCTACACCTTC. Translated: CASSAEGGFADNHGYTF.

The CDR3 loop is CASSAGQGKDEQFF. The CDR3 region has the DNA TGTGCCAGCAGCGCCGGCCAGGGTAAGGACGAGCAGTTCTTC. This chain uses TRBV9 with TRBJ2-1; perhaps TRBD1 as D (5 bases). Between the trimmed V and J ends, which lost 3 bases and 10 bases, there was a span of 17 bases. The CDR3 contains 14 residues. Germline lookup yields CDR1 SGDLS and CDR2 YYNGEE. The full variable domain, its missing parts supplied by reference TRBV9 and TRBJ2-1, is DSGVTQTPKHLITATGQRVTLRCSPRSGDLSVYWYQQSLDQGLQFLIQYYNGEERAKGNILERFSAQQFPDLHSELNLSSLELGDSALYFCASSAGQGKDEQFFGPGTRLTVL.

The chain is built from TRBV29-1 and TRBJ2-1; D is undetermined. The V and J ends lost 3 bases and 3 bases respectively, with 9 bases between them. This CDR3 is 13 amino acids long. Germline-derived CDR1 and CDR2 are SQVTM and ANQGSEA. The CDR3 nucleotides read TGCAGCGTTGAGCGGAAACGCTACAATGAGCAGTTCTTC. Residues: CSVERKRYNEQFF.

This CDR3 reads CASSLGGEGGFF. CDR3 nucleotides: TGCGCCAGCAGCTTGGGTGGGGAGGGGGGGTTCTTC. The chain joins TRBV5-1 to TRBJ2-1; the D gene is possibly TRBD2 (7 bases). CDR3 length: 12 residues. Trimming shortened V by 0 bases and J by 15 bases, and 13 bases separated the two germline ends. Germline CDR1 reads SGHRS; CDR2 reads YFSETQ.

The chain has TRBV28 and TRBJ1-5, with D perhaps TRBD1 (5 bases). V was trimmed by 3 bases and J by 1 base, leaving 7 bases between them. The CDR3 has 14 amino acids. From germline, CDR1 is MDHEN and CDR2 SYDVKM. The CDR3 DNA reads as TGTGCCAGCAGTTTCGGGGGAAGCAATCAGCCCCAGCATTTT. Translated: CASSFGGSNQPQHF.

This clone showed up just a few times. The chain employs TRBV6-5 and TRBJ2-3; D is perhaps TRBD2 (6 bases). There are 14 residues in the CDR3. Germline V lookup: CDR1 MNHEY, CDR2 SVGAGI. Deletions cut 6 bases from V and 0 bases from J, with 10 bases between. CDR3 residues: CASRLASSTDTQYF. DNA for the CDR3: TGTGCCAGCAGACTAGCCTCTAGCACAGATACGCAGTATTTT.

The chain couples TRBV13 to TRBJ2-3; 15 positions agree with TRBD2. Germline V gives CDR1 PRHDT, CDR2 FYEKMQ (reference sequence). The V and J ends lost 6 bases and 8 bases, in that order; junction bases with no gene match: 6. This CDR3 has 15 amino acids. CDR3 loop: CASRRGLAGGPTQYF. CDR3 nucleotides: TGTGCCAGCAGAAGAGGACTAGCGGGAGGGCCTACGCAGTATTTT.

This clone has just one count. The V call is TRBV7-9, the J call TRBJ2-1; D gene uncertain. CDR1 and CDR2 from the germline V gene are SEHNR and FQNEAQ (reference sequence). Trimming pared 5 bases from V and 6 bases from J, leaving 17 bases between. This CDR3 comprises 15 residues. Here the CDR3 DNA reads TGTGCCAGCAGCGATACCATTACGCGGATCAATGAGCAGTTCTTC. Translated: CASSDTITRINEQFF. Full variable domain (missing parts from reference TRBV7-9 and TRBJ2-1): DTGVSQNPRHKITKRGQNVTFRCDPISEHNRLYWYRQTLGQGPEFLTYFQNEAQLEKSRLLSDRFSAERPKGSFSTLEIQRTEQGDSAMYLCASSDTITRINEQFFGPGTRLTVL.

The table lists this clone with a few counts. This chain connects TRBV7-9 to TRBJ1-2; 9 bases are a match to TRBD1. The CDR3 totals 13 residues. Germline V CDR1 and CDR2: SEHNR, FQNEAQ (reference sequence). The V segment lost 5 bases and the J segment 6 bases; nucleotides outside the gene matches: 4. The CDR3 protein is CASSLTGGHGYTF. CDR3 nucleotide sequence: TGTGCCAGCAGCCTAACAGGGGGCCATGGCTACACCTTC.